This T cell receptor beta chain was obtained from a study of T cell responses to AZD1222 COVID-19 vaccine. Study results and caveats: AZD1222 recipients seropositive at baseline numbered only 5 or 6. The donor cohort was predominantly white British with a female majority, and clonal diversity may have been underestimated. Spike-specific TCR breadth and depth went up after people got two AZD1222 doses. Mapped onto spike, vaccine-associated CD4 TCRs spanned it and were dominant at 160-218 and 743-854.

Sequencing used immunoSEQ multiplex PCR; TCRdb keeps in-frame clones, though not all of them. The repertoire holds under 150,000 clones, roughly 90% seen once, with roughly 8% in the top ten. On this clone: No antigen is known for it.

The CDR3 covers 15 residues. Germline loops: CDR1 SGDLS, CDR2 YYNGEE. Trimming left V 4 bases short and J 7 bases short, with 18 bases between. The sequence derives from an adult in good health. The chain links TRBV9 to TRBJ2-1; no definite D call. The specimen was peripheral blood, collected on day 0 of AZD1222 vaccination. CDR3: CASSPMQEGGNEQFF. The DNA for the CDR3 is TGTGCCAGCAGCCCGATGCAAGAAGGTGGGAATGAGCAGTTCTTC.